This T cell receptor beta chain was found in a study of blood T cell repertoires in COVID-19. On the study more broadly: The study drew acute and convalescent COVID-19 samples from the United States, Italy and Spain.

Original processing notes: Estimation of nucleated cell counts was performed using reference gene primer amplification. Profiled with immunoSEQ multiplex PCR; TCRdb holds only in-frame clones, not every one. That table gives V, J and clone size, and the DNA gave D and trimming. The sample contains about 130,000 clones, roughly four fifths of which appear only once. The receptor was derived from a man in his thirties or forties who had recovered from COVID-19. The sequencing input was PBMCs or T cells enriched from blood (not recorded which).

The CDR3: CASSLTGNEQFF. The CDR3 DNA sequence: TGTGCCAGCAGTTTGACAGGGAATGAGCAGTTCTTC. This chain connects TRBV2 to TRBJ2-1, with TRBD1 identical over 7 bases. From germline, CDR1 is SNHLY and CDR2 FYNNEI. This CDR3 has 12 residues. V dropped 5 bases and J dropped 7; count of bases not matched to a gene: 2.